These 23 T cell receptor beta chains were all obtained from the same sample, sequenced in a study of neoadjuvant anti-PD-1 for oral cavity cancer. Some clones are missing from TCRdb's copy, which holds only in-frame ones; the method was immunoSEQ multiplex PCR. This table holds around 65,000 clones, 86% found once. The time point denotes: after neoadjuvant nivolumab, at surgical resection. Here the sequenced sample was PBMCs, taken after nivolumab (anti-PD-1) treatment. The receptors come from a person between 40 and 79 years old with oral cavity squamous cell carcinoma.

The V gene is TRBV9, the J gene TRBJ1-5; weak D call: TRBD1 (5 bases). V lost 0 bases and J lost 2, with 12 bases in between. Looked up from germline, CDR1 is SGDLS and CDR2 is YYNGEE. The CDR3 totals 16 residues. CDR3 sequence: CASSVGPRAGNQPQHF. The CDR3 coding sequence is TGTGCCAGCAGCGTAGGCCCCAGGGCGGGCAATCAGCCCCAGCATTTT.

The gene calls are TRBV19 and TRBJ1-1, with 9 bases lining up with TRBD1. The length of the CDR3 is 18 residues. The junction had 16 bases not matched to a gene; V was cut back by 5 bases and J by 3 bases. The germline gives CDR1 LNHDA, CDR2 SQIVND (reference sequence). CDR3 loop: CASSLGTNRGRGYTEAFF. Written as DNA, the CDR3 is TGTGCCAGTAGTCTAGGGACTAACAGGGGGCGCGGGTACACTGAAGCTTTCTTT.

V and J are TRBV4-2 and TRBJ2-1; the D is unclear. CDR1 LGHNA and CDR2 YNFKEQ come from the germline V gene. V gave up 0 bases and J gave up 4 bases, with 10 bases separating them. This CDR3 region has 15 residues. The DNA of the CDR3 is TGTGCCAGCAGCCAAGAGTCGAATGATTACAATGAGCAGTTCTTC. Amino acids: CASSQESNDYNEQFF.

Only a few counts were recorded for this clone. The chain has TRBV6-6 and TRBJ2-2; D unclear. From germline, CDR1 is MNHNY and CDR2 SVGAGI (reference sequence). Trimming pared 6 bases from V and 5 bases from J, leaving 10 bases between. The CDR3 spans 13 residues. The CDR3: CASRVTLTGELFF. The DNA of the CDR3 is TGTGCCAGCAGAGTTACATTGACCGGGGAGCTGTTTTTT.

This rearrangement joins TRBV10-2 to TRBJ1-5; the D is unclear. This CDR3 is built from 15 residues. The germline V gene has CDR1 WSHSY and CDR2 SAAADI. The ends were cut back, 3 bases at V and 3 bases at J, with 12 bases in the middle. CDR3 nucleotide sequence: TGCGCCAGCAGTGAATCGGGTGGGATCAATCAGCCCCAGCATTTT. Its protein is CASSESGGINQPQHF.

The chain recombines TRBV6-5 with TRBJ2-7; 7 bases agree with TRBD1. Germline V lookup: CDR1 MNHEY, CDR2 SVGAGI. The ends lost 4 bases at V and 2 bases at J; junction bases unmatched: 11. The CDR3 runs 16 residues. Here the CDR3 reads CASSLTAAGTAYEQYF. The DNA for the CDR3 is TGTGCCAGCAGTTTGACTGCCGCCGGGACAGCCTACGAGCAGTACTTC.

The V and J genes are TRBV7-3 and TRBJ1-2; D is ambiguous. The germline V and J ends were trimmed by 4 bases and 5 bases, with 11 bases remaining between them. The CDR3 consists of 13 residues. Germline CDR1 is SGHTA and CDR2 is FQGTGA. The CDR3 spells CASSSSPLYGYTF. The CDR3 region has the DNA TGTGCCAGCAGCTCCTCCCCCCTTTATGGCTACACCTTC.

To note about this clone: Compared with germline, one end of the junction differs, possibly owing to a read error. The chain uses TRBV13 and TRBJ2-5; D possibly uses TRBD1 or TRBD2 (5 bases each). CDR3 size: 11 residues. Germline V gene data show CDR1 as PRHDT and CDR2 as FYEKMQ (reference sequence). CDR3 nucleotides: TGTGCCAGCAGTCAACCGGGACCCCCGGACTTC. Amino acids: CASSQPGPPDF. The full variable domain, completed using reference TRBV13 and TRBJ2-5, is AAGVIQSPRHLIKEKRETATLKCYPIPRHDTVYWYQQGPGQDPQFLISFYEKMQSDKGSIPDRFSAQQFSDYHSELNMSSLELGDSALYFCASSQPGPPDFGPGTRLLVL.

Details on this clone: The junction does not match germline at one end; this may be a read error. This chain links TRBV7-7 with TRBJ2-7; 8 bases map to TRBD1. Germline-derived CDR1 and CDR2 are SSHAT and FNYEAQ (reference sequence). The CDR3 consists of 13 residues. This CDR3 reads CASSTGQGYEQYF. CDR3 bases: TGTGCTAGCAGCACCGGACAGGGCTACGAGCAGTACTTC.

Only one count was recorded for this clone. This sequence joins TRBV10-3 and TRBJ1-1; maybe TRBD1 (6 bases). Germline V gene data show CDR1 as ENHRY and CDR2 as SYGVKD. V was clipped by 8 bases and J by 1 base, with 20 bases between them. CDR3 size: 16 residues. The CDR3 nucleotides read TGTGCCATCCAGGAACGACAGGCCGCTGGGAACACTGAAGCTTTCTTT. As protein: CAIQERQAAGNTEAFF.

V is TRBV11-3 and J is TRBJ2-1; TRBD1 or TRBD2 may be the D gene (7 bases each). V gave up 5 bases and J gave up 5 bases, with 16 bases separating them. The germline V gene encodes CDR1 SGHNT and CDR2 YENEEA. The CDR3 is 15 amino acids. The CDR3 DNA is TGTGCCAGCAGCCCAGGGGGGGGTCTGAACAATGAGCAGTTCTTC. This gives the protein CASSPGGGLNNEQFF.

The genes are TRBV11-2 and TRBJ2-3; 11 positions match TRBD2. The CDR3 is 15 residues long. Trimming at V came to 6 bases and at J to 6 bases, leaving 8 bases not matched to a gene. Per germline, CDR1 SGHAT and CDR2 FQNNGV. This CDR3 reads CASSFTSGSLDTQYF. Written as DNA, the CDR3 is TGTGCCAGCAGTTTTACTAGCGGGAGTCTGGATACGCAGTATTTT.

V usage is TRBV7-8 and J usage is TRBJ2-5; D gene ambiguous. The germline V and J ends were trimmed by 6 bases and 7 bases, with 15 bases remaining between them. The CDR3 extends over 13 amino acids. Germline V gene data show CDR1 as SGHVS and CDR2 as FQNEAQ. CDR3 residues: CASSSGPKGTQYF. The CDR3 DNA sequence: TGTGCCAGCAGTTCCGGGCCCAAGGGGACCCAGTACTTC.

This clone was recorded a few times. The rearrangement uses TRBV2 and TRBJ2-3; D gene uncertain. V lost 3 bases, J lost 6 bases, and 13 bases lay in between. The CDR3 spans 14 residues. CDR1 is SNHLY, CDR2 FYNNEI, per germline. This CDR3 is CASSDVRSMDTQYF. In DNA, the CDR3 is TGTGCCAGCAGTGACGTCAGAAGCATGGATACGCAGTATTTT.

V usage is TRBV5-1 and J usage is TRBJ2-1; weak D call: TRBD2 (5 bases). Looked up from germline, CDR1 is SGHRS and CDR2 is YFSETQ. V dropped 0 bases and J dropped 9 bases, with 13 bases sitting between them. This CDR3 contains 14 residues. CDR3 DNA: TGCGCCAGCAGCTTGGCATATGAGGGCGGTGAGCAGTTCTTC. This sequence encodes CASSLAYEGGEQFF.

This sequence joins TRBV15 and TRBJ1-1, with D perhaps matching TRBD1 (6 bases). Trimming cost V 0 bases and J 3 bases, with 11 bases left between them. Germline V gene data show CDR1 as LNHNV and CDR2 as YYDKDF (reference sequence). The CDR3 has 15 amino acids. This chain's CDR3 is CATSRDLPGDTEAFF. For the CDR3, the DNA is TGTGCCACCAGCAGAGATTTACCAGGGGACACTGAAGCTTTCTTT.

V is TRBV6-1 and J is TRBJ1-2; D is ambiguous. Trimming shortened V by 1 base and J by 4 bases, and 10 bases separated the two germline ends. The CDR3 runs 14 residues. Germline CDR1 reads MNHNS; CDR2 reads SASEGT. The CDR3 DNA is TGTGCCAGCAGTGAAGGGCCAATTCTCTATGGCTACACCTTC. It translates to CASSEGPILYGYTF.

This clone was detected once. The CDR3 DNA sequence: TGTGCCAGCAGGTCCCGCCCCAAAGCTTTCTTT. Its translation is CASRSRPKAFF. The gene calls are TRBV6-4 and TRBJ1-1; D unclear. From germline, CDR1 is MRHNA and CDR2 SNTAGT. V was shortened by 6 bases and J by 9 bases, with 11 bases between the two germline ends. This CDR3 region has 11 residues.

This sequence joins TRBV4-1 and TRBJ2-4; no firm D call. Germline CDR1 and CDR2: MGHRA and YSYEKL. V was shortened by 4 bases and J by 9 bases, with 13 bases between the two germline ends. The CDR3 spans 13 residues. This CDR3 is CASSLNNGRIQYF. In DNA form, the CDR3 reads TGCGCCAGCAGCCTAAACAACGGGCGCATTCAGTACTTC.

The chain carries TRBV21-1 and TRBJ2-3; the DNA was not used to check the table's D call, TRBD1. TRBV21-1 corresponds to a pseudogene. The CDR3 contains 19 residues. This CDR3 reads CASRIGGQGESPSTDTQYF. The CDR3 nucleotides read TGTGCCAGCAGGATTGGGGGACAGGGGGAATCACCGAGCACAGATACGCAGTATTTT.

This clone was seen only once. This chain uses TRBV7-3 with TRBJ1-5; D is unresolved. Germline V gene lookup returns CDR1 SGHTA and CDR2 FQGTGA. The CDR3 loop spans 13 amino acids. Deletions cut 7 bases from V and 2 bases from J, with 9 bases between. CDR3 sequence reads: CASTLVGNQPQHF. CDR3 sequence (DNA): TGTGCCAGCACTCTCGTCGGCAATCAGCCCCAGCATTTT.

The chain links TRBV6-1 to TRBJ1-2; 11 bases agree with TRBD1. This CDR3 is built from 14 residues. The germline gives CDR1 MNHNS, CDR2 SASEGT. The V segment lost 8 bases and the J segment 8 bases; nucleotides outside the gene matches: 10. CDR3 DNA: TGTGCCAGCTCTTGGGACAGGGGGAGTGAAGGCTACACCTTC. Its protein is CASSWDRGSEGYTF.

V is TRBV5-6 and J is TRBJ1-6; a weak D match, TRBD1 (6 bases). Germline V lookup: CDR1 SGHDT, CDR2 YYEEEE. This CDR3 is built from 13 residues. V was shortened by 3 bases and J by 9 bases, with 10 bases between the two germline ends. CDR3 sequence: CASSSGQFSPLHF. CDR3 nucleotide sequence: TGTGCCAGCAGCTCCGGACAGTTTTCACCCCTCCACTTT.